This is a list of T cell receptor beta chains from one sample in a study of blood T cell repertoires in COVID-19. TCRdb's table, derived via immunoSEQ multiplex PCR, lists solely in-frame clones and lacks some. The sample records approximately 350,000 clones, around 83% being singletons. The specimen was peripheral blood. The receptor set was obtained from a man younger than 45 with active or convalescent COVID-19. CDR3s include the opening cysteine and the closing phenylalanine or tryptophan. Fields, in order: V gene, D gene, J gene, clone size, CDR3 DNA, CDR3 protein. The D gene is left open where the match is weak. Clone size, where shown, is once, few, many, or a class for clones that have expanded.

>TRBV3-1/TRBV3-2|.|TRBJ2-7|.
TGTGCCAGCAGCCAAGATTTCAGGGCCTGGGAGCAGTACTTC
CASSQDFRAWEQYF
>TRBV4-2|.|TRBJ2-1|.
TGTGCCAGCAGCCAAGAATGGCGGAGCTCCTACAATGAGCAGTTCTTC
CASSQEWRSSYNEQFF
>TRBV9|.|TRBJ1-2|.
TGTGCCAGCAGCGCCCCATCTCAGGGTCACTATGGCTACACCTTC
CASSAPSQGHYGYTF
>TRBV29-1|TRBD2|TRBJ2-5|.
TGCAGCGTCGGGACTAAAGAGACCCAGTACTTC
CSVGTKETQYF
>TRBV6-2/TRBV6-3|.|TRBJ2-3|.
TGTGCCAGCAGTTCTCTTTCAGATACGCAGTATTTT
CASSSLSDTQYF
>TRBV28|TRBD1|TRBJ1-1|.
TGTGCCAGCAGTACACCGACCCCTCGACAGGGGGCGGACACTGAAGCTTTCTTT
CASSTPTPRQGADTEAFF
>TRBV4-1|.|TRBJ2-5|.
TGCGCCAGCAGCCCTCGAGCGGAGGAGACCCAGTACTTC
CASSPRAEETQYF
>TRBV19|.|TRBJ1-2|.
TGTGCCAGTAGTATAATCGCCAGGGACTATGGCTACACCTTC
CASSIIARDYGYTF
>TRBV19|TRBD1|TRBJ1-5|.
TGTGCCAGCTCCGGACAGGACGCAAATCAGCCCCAGCATTTT
CASSGQDANQPQHF
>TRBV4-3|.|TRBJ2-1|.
TGCGCCAGCAGCCAAGAGATGCGTAATGAGCAGTTCTTC
CASSQEMRNEQFF
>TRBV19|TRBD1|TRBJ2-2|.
TGTGCCAGTAACAGGGGGCTTGACACCGGGGAGCTGTTTTTT
CASNRGLDTGELFF
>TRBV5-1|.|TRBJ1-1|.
TGCGCCAGCAGCCCCGGACGGGGGGTAACTGAAGCTTTCTTT
CASSPGRGVTEAFF
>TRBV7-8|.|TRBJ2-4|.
TGTGCCAGCAGCTTGGACGGGAGAAAGGCCAAAAACATTCAGTACTTC
CASSLDGRKAKNIQYF
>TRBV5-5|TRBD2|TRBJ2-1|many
TGTGCCAGCAGCCCCCGGGGAGGGTCGTACAATGAGCAGTTCTTC
CASSPRGGSYNEQFF
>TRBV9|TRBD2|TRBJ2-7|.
TGTGCCAGCGGGGGGGCCTACGAGCAGTACTTC
CASGGAYEQYF
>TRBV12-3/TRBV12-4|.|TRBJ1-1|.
TGTGCCAGCAGCCTCCAGTCGAACACTGAAGCTTTCTTT
CASSLQSNTEAFF
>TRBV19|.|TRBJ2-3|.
TGTGCCAGTAGCAAGACTCGTGCGGATACGCAGTATTTT
CASSKTRADTQYF
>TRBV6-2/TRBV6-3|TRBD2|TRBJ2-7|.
TGTGCCAGCAGTCCGGCGGTTCTAGCGGGGCACGAGCAGTACTTC
CASSPAVLAGHEQYF